This T cell receptor beta chain was sequenced during a study of control samples from healthy donors and cancer patients. Produced via immunoSEQ multiplex PCR; TCRdb's table is partial and in-frame only. The repertoire has more than 85,000 clones, less than 95% of them found once; the top ten carry approximately 4%. Germline CDR1 and CDR2: SGHAT and FQNNGV. The CDR3 totals 14 residues. Deletions cut 3 bases from V and 5 bases from J, with 13 bases between. This chain uses TRBV11-2 with TRBJ1-1, with D unclear. This receptor was identified in a human donor in good health. The donor label of this sample is uncertain. Sequenced: blood. The DNA of the CDR3 is TGTGCCAGCAGCTTCACCACCCGGAAAACTGAAGCTTTCTTT. Its protein is CASSFTTRKTEAFF.